Presented here are 12 T cell receptor beta chains from one specimen sequenced in a study of CD8 T cells in ankylosing spondylitis. These receptors are not linked to any known antigen. TCRdb redid the calling of the 5' RACE reads with MiXCR, one entry per CDR3 protein. The table has 500,000 or so distinct CDR3 sequences, 5.3% seen once. Points from the study as a whole: Blood from ankylosing spondylitis patients appeared to carry a characteristic roughly eight-variant TCR beta motif.

Sequenced: blood, either unsorted or a sorted T cell fraction (not recorded which). The receptors stem from a male donor with ankylosing spondylitis.

This clonotype showed up many times. V gene TRBV20-1 combines with J gene TRBJ2-3; a weak D match, TRBD2 (6 bases). CDR3 length: 16 residues. In germline, CDR1 is DFQATT, CDR2 SNEGSKA (reference sequence). Trimming took 6 bases from V and 3 from J, leaving 22 bases between them. CDR3 coding DNA: TGCAGTGCGGGGTTATTAGGGGCTAGCGAGACAGATACGCAGTATTTT. Its protein product is CSAGLLGASETDTQYF.

This clonotype was observed a handful of times. The chain couples TRBV7-2 to TRBJ2-1, with D perhaps TRBD2 (7 bases). The CDR3 is 16 residues long. With 4 bases removed from V and 9 bases from J, the gap between germline ends came to 22 bases. Germline lookup yields CDR1 SGHTA and CDR2 FQGNSA. The DNA of the CDR3 is TGTGCCAGCAGCTGGAGGGGGGAGGGCCTTCGCACTGAGCAGTTCTTC. This sequence encodes CASSWRGEGLRTEQFF.

This clonotype was counted at least ten times. This chain uses TRBV11-2 with TRBJ2-1; 9 bases line up with TRBD1. Germline V gene sequence: CDR1 SGHAT, CDR2 FQNNGV. The CDR3 sequence is 16 residues long. V lost 4 bases, J lost 2 bases, and 6 bases stayed unmatched. The CDR3 is CASSSPGTGTYNEQFF. The DNA of the CDR3 is TGTGCCAGCAGCTCCCCGGGGACAGGGACCTACAATGAGCAGTTCTTC. Full variable domain (rest looked up from reference TRBV11-2 and TRBJ2-1): EAGVAQSPRYKIIEKRQSVAFWCNPISGHATLYWYQQILGQGPKLLIQFQNNGVVDDSQLPKDRFSAERLKGVDSTLKIQPAKLEDSAVYLCASSSPGTGTYNEQFFGPGTRLTVL.

This clonotype was counted between two and nine times. The V gene is TRBV4-1, the J gene TRBJ2-5, with TRBD1 matching 7 bases. CDR1 is MGHRA and CDR2 is YSYEKL in the germline V gene. With V trimmed by 1 base and J by 3 bases, 11 bases remained unmatched. This CDR3 is built from 17 residues. CDR3 DNA: TGCGCCAGCAGCCAAGGAAGGCAAGCCGGGACAGAAGAGACCCAGTACTTC. It yields the protein CASSQGRQAGTEETQYF.

Note on this clonotype: A clone one base away is much larger, so this may be a read error. The chain employs TRBV7-9 and TRBJ2-7; possibly TRBD2 for D (5 bases). The CDR3 length is 13 residues. CDR1 SEHNR and CDR2 FQNEAQ come from the germline V gene (reference sequence). Between the trimmed V and J ends, which lost 2 bases and 8 bases, there was a span of 13 bases. CDR3 in amino acids: CASSLIRDKKQYF. The CDR3, as DNA: TGTGCCAGCAGCTTAATCCGGGATAAGAAGCAGTACTTC. Together with reference TRBV7-9 and TRBJ2-7, the CDR3 gives the full variable domain: DTGVSQNPRHKITKRGQNVTFRCDPISEHNRLYWYRQTLGQGPEFLTYFQNEAQLEKSRLLSDRFSAERPKGSFSTLEIQRTEQGDSAMYLCASSLIRDKKQYFGPGTRLTVT.

At least ten counts were recorded for this clonotype. The chain employs TRBV5-6 and TRBJ2-3; possibly TRBD2 for D (6 bases). V shed 2 bases and J shed 5 bases, with 15 bases lying between them. CDR1 SGHDT and CDR2 YYEEEE come from the germline V gene. The CDR3 spans 15 residues. The CDR3 is CASSFRDFPRDTQYF. In nucleotides, the CDR3 is TGTGCCAGCAGCTTTAGGGACTTCCCCAGAGATACGCAGTATTTT. Complete variable domain (other parts from reference TRBV5-6 and TRBJ2-3): DAGVTQSPTHLIKTRGQQVTLRCSPKSGHDTVSWYQQALGQGPQFIFQYYEEEERQRGNFPDRFSGHQFPNYSSELNVNALLLGDSALYLCASSFRDFPRDTQYFGPGTRLTVL.

This sequence joins TRBV11-1 and TRBJ2-3; no firm D call. Trimming removed 4 bases at V and 4 bases at J, with 24 bases between. The germline V gene encodes CDR1 SGHAT and CDR2 FQDESV (reference sequence). The CDR3 consists of 18 residues. This CDR3 is CASSSLFTGSLFPDTQYF. The DNA of the CDR3 is TGTGCCAGCAGCTCGCTATTTACCGGGTCCCTCTTTCCAGATACGCAGTATTTT.

This clonotype was found a few times. The chain combines TRBV4-3 with TRBJ2-6; D uncertain. Germline V gene lookup returns CDR1 LGHNA and CDR2 YSLEER. CDR3 size: 15 residues. V lost 2 bases, J lost 1 base, and 6 bases lay in between. Here the CDR3 reads CASSQTASGANVLTF. The DNA for the CDR3 is TGCGCCAGCAGCCAAACAGCGTCTGGGGCCAACGTCCTGACTTTC.

This clonotype was detected only a few times. V and J are TRBV18 and TRBJ1-1, with unresolved D. Germline lookup yields CDR1 KGHSH and CDR2 LQKENI. The CDR3 is made up of 13 amino acids. The ends were cut back, 6 bases at V and 4 bases at J, with 12 bases in the middle. Here the CDR3 reads CASSGGGVTEAFF. The CDR3 DNA reads TGTGCCAGCTCTGGCGGCGGGGTCACTGAAGCTTTCTTT.

V and J are TRBV4-1 and TRBJ2-5, with 7 bases matching TRBD2. The germline gives CDR1 MGHRA, CDR2 YSYEKL. The junction had 6 bases not matched to a gene; V was cut back by 2 bases and J by 3 bases. The CDR3 contains 15 residues. The DNA for the CDR3 is TGCGCCAGCAGCCAACGCCGGCTAGCGGAAGAGACCCAGTACTTC. This encodes CASSQRRLAEETQYF.

With respect to this clonotype: A read error may be the cause here, since a much bigger clone is one base away. This chain links TRBV3-1 with TRBJ2-2; 11 nucleotides line up with TRBD2. Germline CDR1 reads LGHDT; CDR2 reads YNNKEL (reference sequence). Losses at the gene ends were 4 bases for V and 5 bases for J; bases not matched to a gene: 3. The CDR3 has 15 amino acids. The CDR3 DNA reads as TGTGCCAGCAGCCTATCTAGCGGGAGGACCGGGGAGCTGTTTTTT. Protein sequence: CASSLSSGRTGELFF.

This clonotype was counted many times. The V and J genes are TRBV5-1 and TRBJ2-2, with D tentatively TRBD2 (6 bases). The CDR3 is 14 residues long. Deletions cut 10 bases from V and 1 base from J, with 14 bases between. Germline V CDR1 and CDR2: SGHRS, YFSETQ. CDR3 sequence reads: CAPVGLGNTGELFF. The CDR3 region has the DNA TGCGCCCCTGTGGGACTCGGGAACACCGGGGAGCTGTTTTTT.